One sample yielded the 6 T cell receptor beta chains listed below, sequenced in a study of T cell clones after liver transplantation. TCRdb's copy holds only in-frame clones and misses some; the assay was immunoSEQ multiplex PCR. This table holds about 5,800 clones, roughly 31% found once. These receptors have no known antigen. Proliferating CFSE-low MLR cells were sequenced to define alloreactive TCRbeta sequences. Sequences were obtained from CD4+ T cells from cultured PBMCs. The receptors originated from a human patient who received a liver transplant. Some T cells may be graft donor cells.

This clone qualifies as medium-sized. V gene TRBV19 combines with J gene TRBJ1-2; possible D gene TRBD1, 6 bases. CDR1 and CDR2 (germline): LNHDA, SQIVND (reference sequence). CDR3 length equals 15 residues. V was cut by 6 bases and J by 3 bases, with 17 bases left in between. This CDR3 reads CASRGPGTSHYGYTF. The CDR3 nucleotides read TGTGCCAGTAGGGGGCCCGGGACATCTCACTATGGCTACACCTTC. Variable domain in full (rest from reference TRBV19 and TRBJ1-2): DGGITQSPKYLFRKEGQNVTLSCEQNLNHDAMYWYRQDPGQGLRLIYYSQIVNDFQKGDIAEGYSVSREKKESFPLTVTSAQKNPTAFYLCASRGPGTSHYGYTFGSGTRLTVV.

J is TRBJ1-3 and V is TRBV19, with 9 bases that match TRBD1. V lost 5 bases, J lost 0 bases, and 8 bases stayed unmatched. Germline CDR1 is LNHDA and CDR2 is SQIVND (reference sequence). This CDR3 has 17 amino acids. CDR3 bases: TGTGCCAGTAGTTTTTGGGGACAGGGTCCCTCTGGAAACACCATATATTTT. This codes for CASSFWGQGPSGNTIYF. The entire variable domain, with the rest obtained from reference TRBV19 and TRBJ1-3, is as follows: DGGITQSPKYLFRKEGQNVTLSCEQNLNHDAMYWYRQDPGQGLRLIYYSQIVNDFQKGDIAEGYSVSREKKESFPLTVTSAQKNPTAFYLCASSFWGQGPSGNTIYFGEGSWLTVV.

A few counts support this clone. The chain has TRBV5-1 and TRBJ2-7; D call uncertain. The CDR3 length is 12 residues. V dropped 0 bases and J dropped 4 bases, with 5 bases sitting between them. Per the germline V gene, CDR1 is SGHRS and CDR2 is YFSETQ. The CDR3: CASSLEGYEQYF. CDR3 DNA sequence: TGCGCCAGCAGCTTGGAGGGATACGAGCAGTACTTC.

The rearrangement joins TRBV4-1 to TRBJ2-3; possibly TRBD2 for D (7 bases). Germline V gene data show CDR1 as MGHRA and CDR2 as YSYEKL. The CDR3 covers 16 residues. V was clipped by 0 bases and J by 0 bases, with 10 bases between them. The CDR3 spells CASSQDRGASTDTQYF. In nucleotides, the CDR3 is TGCGCCAGCAGCCAAGATCGGGGGGCTAGCACAGATACGCAGTATTTT.

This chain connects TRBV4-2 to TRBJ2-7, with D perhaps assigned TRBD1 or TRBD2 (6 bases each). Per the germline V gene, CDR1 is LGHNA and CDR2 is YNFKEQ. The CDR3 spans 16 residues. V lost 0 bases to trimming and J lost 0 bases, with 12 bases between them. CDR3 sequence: CASSQETGAYSYEQYF. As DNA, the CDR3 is TGTGCCAGCAGCCAAGAGACGGGGGCCTACTCCTACGAGCAGTACTTC.

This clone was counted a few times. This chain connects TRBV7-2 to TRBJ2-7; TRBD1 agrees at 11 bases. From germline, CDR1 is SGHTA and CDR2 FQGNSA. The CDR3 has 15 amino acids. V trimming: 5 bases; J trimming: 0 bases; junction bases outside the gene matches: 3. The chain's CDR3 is CASSKGTGGSYEQYF. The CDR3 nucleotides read TGTGCCAGCAGCAAAGGGACAGGGGGCTCCTACGAGCAGTACTTC. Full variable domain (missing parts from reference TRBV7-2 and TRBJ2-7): GAGVSQSPSNKVTEKGKDVELRCDPISGHTALYWYRQSLGQGLEFLIYFQGNSAPDKSGLPSDRFSAERTGGSVSTLTIQRTQQEDSAVYLCASSKGTGGSYEQYFGPGTRLTVT.